The rows below give T cell receptor beta chains drawn from one sample of a study of OX40 agonist ivuxolimab in advanced cancers. TCRdb's table, derived via immunoSEQ multiplex PCR, lists solely in-frame clones and lacks some. The sample shows around 54,000 clones, approximately 89% of them seen only once. This specimen was CD4+ or CD8+ T cells sorted from blood, taken in a trial of the OX40 agonist ivuxolimab. Every receptor here comes from an adult with an advanced solid tumor such as melanoma, head and neck, liver or kidney cancer. Both conserved end residues are part of each CDR3. Each record gives: D gene, clone size, V gene, J gene, CDR3 DNA, CDR3 protein. A D gene is named only where the DNA matches it firmly. A clone size is listed for some rows: how often the clone was seen (once, few, many), or a class if it is expanded.

D: .
size: .
V: TRBV27
J: TRBJ2-7
DNA: TGTGCCAGCAGTTTAACTTCGGGACCTTTCTACGAGCAGTACTTC
CDR3: CASSLTSGPFYEQYF

D: .
size: .
V: TRBV5-4
J: TRBJ1-3
DNA: TGTGCCAGCAGCACGACAGGATCTGGAAACACCATATATTTT
CDR3: CASSTTGSGNTIYF

D: .
size: .
V: TRBV7-3
J: TRBJ2-5
DNA: TGTGCCAGCAGCTTAAACGGCCACGTCGGATTCCAAGAGACCCAGTACTTC
CDR3: CASSLNGHVGFQETQYF

D: .
size: once
V: TRBV7-3
J: TRBJ2-2
DNA: TGTGCCAGCAGCTTAGGGGGCAACACCGGGGAGCTGTTTTTT
CDR3: CASSLGGNTGELFF

D: .
size: .
V: TRBV9
J: TRBJ1-5
DNA: TGTGCCAGCAGCGTTGGCAGCCATCAGCCCCAGCATTTT
CDR3: CASSVGSHQPQHF

D: TRBD1
size: .
V: TRBV29-1
J: TRBJ2-3
DNA: TGCAGCGTTGAGGATTCAGGGGGCCACACAGATACGCAGTATTTT
CDR3: CSVEDSGGHTDTQYF

D: .
size: .
V: TRBV4-3
J: TRBJ1-5
DNA: TGCGCCAGCAGCCAAGAGGCTGGAGGGGACAATCAGCCCCAGCATTTT
CDR3: CASSQEAGGDNQPQHF

D: .
size: .
V: TRBV6-6
J: TRBJ1-1
DNA: TGTGCCAGCAGTTACCTCAGGGGGAACACTGAAGCTTTCTTT
CDR3: CASSYLRGNTEAFF

D: TRBD2
size: .
V: TRBV7-9
J: TRBJ2-5
DNA: TGTGCCAGCAGCCCCGGGACTAGCGGGAGGTTTAAAGAGACCCAGTACTTC
CDR3: CASSPGTSGRFKETQYF

D: .
size: .
V: TRBV25-1
J: TRBJ2-5
DNA: TGTGCCAGCAGACCTGAGGGTTACAAAGAGACCCAGTACTTC
CDR3: CASRPEGYKETQYF

D: .
size: .
V: TRBV6-6
J: TRBJ1-1
DNA: TGTGCCAGCACCACAGACAGACTATTATTGAACACTGAAGCTTTCTTT
CDR3: CASTTDRLLLNTEAFF

D: .
size: .
V: TRBV7-9
J: TRBJ1-5
DNA: TGTGCCAGCAGCCCTGGTGGGGCGGCCAATCAGCCCCAGCATTTT
CDR3: CASSPGGAANQPQHF

D: .
size: .
V: TRBV9
J: TRBJ2-1
DNA: TGTGCCAGCAGCTTTGGGGGGTATGAGCAGTTCTTC
CDR3: CASSFGGYEQFF

D: .
size: .
V: TRBV27
J: TRBJ2-7
DNA: TGTGCCAGCACGAACAGTCGCCACGAGCAGTACTTC
CDR3: CASTNSRHEQYF

D: TRBD2
size: .
V: TRBV6-4
J: TRBJ2-3
DNA: TGTGCCAGCAGTGACCATCCTCTAGCGGGGGCAGATACGCAGTATTTT
CDR3: CASSDHPLAGADTQYF

D: .
size: .
V: TRBV7-8
J: TRBJ2-7
DNA: TGTGCCAGCAGCTTACAGGTTACGGGCACCTACGAGCAGTACTTC
CDR3: CASSLQVTGTYEQYF

D: .
size: .
V: TRBV9
J: TRBJ2-7
DNA: TGTGCCAGCAGCGTAGCCTCGGGGCCTTCCGAGCAGTACTTC
CDR3: CASSVASGPSEQYF

D: TRBD2
size: .
V: TRBV2
J: TRBJ2-7
DNA: TGTGCCAGCAGTCCATCGGGGGGATGGAACGAGCAGTACTTC
CDR3: CASSPSGGWNEQYF

D: .
size: .
V: TRBV7-8
J: TRBJ2-2
DNA: TGTGCCAGCAGCTACCCCTATCGGACAGTGGACACCGGGGAGCTGTTTTTT
CDR3: CASSYPYRTVDTGELFF

D: .
size: .
V: TRBV28
J: TRBJ2-5
DNA: TGTGCCAGCAGTTCTCGGGCCTCCTCTGGGCAAGAGACCCAGTACTTC
CDR3: CASSSRASSGQETQYF

D: .
size: .
V: TRBV7-9
J: TRBJ1-5
DNA: TGTGCCAGCAGCTTAGGTATGAAGGGGCAGGGGAATCAGCCCCAGCATTTT
CDR3: CASSLGMKGQGNQPQHF

D: .
size: .
V: TRBV27
J: TRBJ2-7
DNA: TGTGCCAGCGGCCCGACTTCCTACGAGCAGTACTTC
CDR3: CASGPTSYEQYF

D: .
size: .
V: TRBV5-6
J: TRBJ2-1
DNA: TGTGCCAGCAGCTTGGACGGGGTTCAGGACAATGAGCAGTTCTTC
CDR3: CASSLDGVQDNEQFF

D: .
size: .
V: TRBV19
J: TRBJ1-2
DNA: TGTGCCAGTAGTCTCCGGACAGCTGACTATGGCTACACCTTC
CDR3: CASSLRTADYGYTF

D: .
size: .
V: TRBV28
J: TRBJ2-5
DNA: TGTGCCAGCAGTTTGGCCCCGCAGGGGACCCAAGAGACCCAGTACTTC
CDR3: CASSLAPQGTQETQYF

D: .
size: .
V: TRBV30
J: TRBJ2-7
DNA: TGTGCCTGGAGCGGGGGGCAGGGGGCGAGAGAGCAGTACTTC
CDR3: CAWSGGQGAREQYF

D: TRBD1
size: .
V: TRBV27
J: TRBJ2-5
DNA: TGTGCCAGCAGTTTAATAGGGACAGGGGGCTGGGAGACCCAGTACTTC
CDR3: CASSLIGTGGWETQYF

D: .
size: .
V: TRBV4-1
J: TRBJ2-1
DNA: TGCGCCAGCAGCCCAGGATGGGGGGGCAAGGATGAGCAGTTCTTC
CDR3: CASSPGWGGKDEQFF

D: .
size: .
V: TRBV7-8
J: TRBJ1-1
DNA: TGTGCCAGCAGCTTAGGCTGGTTTGCTTTCTTT
CDR3: CASSLGWFAFF

D: TRBD1
size: medium-sized
V: TRBV5-1
J: TRBJ1-2
DNA: TGCGCCAGCAGCTTGGCCGGGACAGGCTATGGCTACACCTTC
CDR3: CASSLAGTGYGYTF

D: .
size: .
V: TRBV2
J: TRBJ1-2
DNA: TGTGCCAGCAGTGAAGAGAGGGGGGCCACCGACTATGGCTACACCTTC
CDR3: CASSEERGATDYGYTF

D: .
size: few
V: TRBV7-9
J: TRBJ2-7
DNA: TGTGCCACCCACAAGTACGAGGAGAGATACGAGCAGTACTTC
CDR3: CATHKYEERYEQYF

D: TRBD1
size: .
V: TRBV6-5
J: TRBJ2-1
DNA: TGTGCCAGCAAGGGACAGGGTATTTACAATGAGCAGTTCTTC
CDR3: CASKGQGIYNEQFF

D: .
size: .
V: TRBV13
J: TRBJ2-1
DNA: TGTGCCAGCAGCTCGGACGGGGCGGTTTTCAATGAGCAGTTCTTC
CDR3: CASSSDGAVFNEQFF

D: .
size: once
V: TRBV11-2
J: TRBJ2-7
DNA: TGTGCCAGCCAGGACAGCGACCAGGAAGAGCAGTACTTC
CDR3: CASQDSDQEEQYF

D: .
size: .
V: TRBV7-2
J: TRBJ2-7
DNA: TGTGCCAGCAGCCCATCACCCGGGATCGCCTACGAGCAGTACTTC
CDR3: CASSPSPGIAYEQYF

D: .
size: .
V: TRBV16
J: TRBJ2-1
DNA: TGTGCCAGCAGCCAATCGGTGGAGATGAACAATGAGCAGTTCTTC
CDR3: CASSQSVEMNNEQFF

D: .
size: .
V: TRBV4-1
J: TRBJ1-5
DNA: TGCGCCAGCAGCCAAGAGACGGGGGACGGGGGTTGGAGTCGGCCCCAGCATTTT
CDR3: CASSQETGDGGWSRPQHF

D: .
size: .
V: TRBV25-1
J: TRBJ2-1
DNA: TGTGCCAGCACTGGTGGGATCGGAACGGAGCAGTTCTTC
CDR3: CASTGGIGTEQFF

D: TRBD1
size: .
V: TRBV12-5
J: TRBJ2-5
DNA: TGTGCTAGTGTCTCGGGACAGGGATCCCCACATTCCACCCAGTACTTC
CDR3: CASVSGQGSPHSTQYF

D: .
size: .
V: TRBV28
J: TRBJ2-1
DNA: TGTGCCAGCAGTTTAGATGGCGGTATCTACAATGAGCAGTTCTTC
CDR3: CASSLDGGIYNEQFF

D: .
size: .
V: TRBV27
J: TRBJ2-1
DNA: TGTGCCAGCTCTATAAGCTCCTACAATGAGCAGTTCTTC
CDR3: CASSISSYNEQFF

D: TRBD2
size: .
V: TRBV29-1
J: TRBJ2-3
DNA: TGCAGCGCCGTCGGGGGGGAGACAGATACGCAGTATTTT
CDR3: CSAVGGETDTQYF

D: .
size: once
V: TRBV5-1
J: TRBJ2-7
DNA: TGCGCCAGCAGCCTATGGGGGACCGAGCAGTACTTC
CDR3: CASSLWGTEQYF

D: .
size: .
V: TRBV4-2
J: TRBJ2-7
DNA: TGTGCCAGCAGCCCTAGACAGAAATCCTACGAGCAGTACTTC
CDR3: CASSPRQKSYEQYF

D: TRBD1
size: .
V: TRBV7-3
J: TRBJ1-1
DNA: TGTGCCAGCAGCTCCGGACAGGCGGACCCGAACACTGAAGCTTTCTTT
CDR3: CASSSGQADPNTEAFF

D: .
size: .
V: TRBV19
J: TRBJ1-1
DNA: TGTGCCAGTAGTATAGGGAAAAACACTGAAGCTTTCTTT
CDR3: CASSIGKNTEAFF

D: TRBD1
size: .
V: TRBV27
J: TRBJ1-5
DNA: TGTGCCACCTCCCCCTACTGGACAGGGGCCCTGAATCAGCCCCAGCATTTT
CDR3: CATSPYWTGALNQPQHF

D: .
size: .
V: TRBV25-1
J: TRBJ1-2
DNA: TGTGCCAGCAAAGGGGCACAGTTCTATGGCTACACCTTC
CDR3: CASKGAQFYGYTF

D: .
size: .
V: TRBV9
J: TRBJ1-2
DNA: TGTGCCAGCAGCGTAGGGGCAGGGAAAGGCTACACCTTC
CDR3: CASSVGAGKGYTF

D: TRBD1
size: .
V: TRBV28
J: TRBJ2-2
DNA: TGTGCCAGCAGTTTTTGGACAGGGGGTCCCGGGGAGCTGTTTTTT
CDR3: CASSFWTGGPGELFF